This T cell receptor beta chain was found in a study of blood T cells in healthy people across ages. Across the whole study: Researchers report that template switching captured about one barcoded beta molecule per two T cells.

For the second PCR, which ran for roughly 7 to 11 cycles, a sample-barcoded 5' primer and a J-beta primer mix were used. TCRdb processed the 5' RACE reads anew with MiXCR; each CDR3 protein has one entry. The table shows 1.5 million to 2 million distinct CDR3 sequences, with less than 50% occurring only once. The germline CDR1 and CDR2 sequences are DFQATT and SNEGSKA (reference sequence). This CDR3 region has 13 residues. Trimming left V 2 bases short and J 1 base short, with 8 bases between. The chain employs TRBV20-1 and TRBJ1-2, with D unclear. This receptor was taken from a woman in her 40s in good health. Source material: blood. The CDR3 DNA follows: TGCAGTGCTAGAACTCCTTTTAACTATGGCTACACCTTC. This gives the protein CSARTPFNYGYTF.